A single sample is the source of the 15 T cell receptor beta chains below, sequenced in a study of molecular identifiers for immune sequencing clone quantification. One entry per CDR3 protein results from TCRdb running MiXCR on the PCR reads. The table records over 600,000 distinct CDR3 sequences, 15% to 20% of them present only once. Sequencing used naive CD8+ T cells from blood, with Jurkat cell RNA spiked in. The subset is: FACS-sorted CD8+CD4-CCR7+CD45RA+ naive T cells. The receptors derive from a human donor in good health. Some libraries in this study had Jurkat cell RNA spiked in.

The chain has TRBV6-2 or TRBV6-3 and TRBJ2-2; 8 bases map to TRBD2. V was pared by 6 bases and J by 3 bases, with 12 bases of the junction left unmatched. CDR1 and CDR2 from the germline V gene are MNHEY and SVGEGT. The CDR3 runs to 17 residues. CDR3 nucleotide sequence: TGTGCCAGCAGCCTCGACATAGCGGGGCGCTACACCGGGGAGCTGTTTTTT. As protein: CASSLDIAGRYTGELFF.

This clonotype showed up many times. V usage is TRBV7-2 and J usage is TRBJ2-3; no definite D call. The length of the CDR3 is 13 residues. Germline CDR1 reads SGHTA; CDR2 reads FQGNSA. V lost 0 bases and J lost 6, with 7 bases in between. The CDR3 region has the DNA TGTGCCAGCAGCTTAGCGGTGGGGGATACGCAGTATTTT. Translated, it gives CASSLAVGDTQYF.

This clonotype was found many times. CDR3 DNA: TGCAGTGCTAGAGATCATGGCCTAGCGGGTTACTTCTCCTACGAGCAGTACTTC. Protein: CSARDHGLAGYFSYEQYF. The gene calls are TRBV20-1 and TRBJ2-7, with TRBD2 matching 8 bases. CDR1 DFQATT and CDR2 SNEGSKA come from the germline V gene (reference sequence). The CDR3 sequence is 18 residues long. With 0 bases clipped from V and 0 bases from J, the junction kept 13 bases outside the gene matches.

This clonotype was recorded many times. V is TRBV9 and J is TRBJ1-4; 8 bases are a match to TRBD1. Germline assignment: CDR1 SGDLS and CDR2 YYNGEE. V shed 0 bases, J shed 7 bases, and the junction held 11 bases outside the gene matches. The CDR3 covers 17 residues. The DNA of the CDR3 is TGTGCCAGCAGCGTAGATCCGCTACAGACAGGGGTTGAAAAACTGTTTTTT. This sequence encodes CASSVDPLQTGVEKLFF.

This clonotype has a count of ten or more. The chain recombines TRBV7-9 with TRBJ2-3, with unresolved D. Germline CDR1 and CDR2: SEHNR and FQNEAQ (reference sequence). CDR3 size: 15 residues. The germline V and J ends were trimmed by 1 base and 5 bases, with 13 bases remaining between them. The CDR3 DNA reads as TGTGCCAGCAGCTTAGTGAATCTTAAAGGAGATACGCAGTATTTT. Its translation: CASSLVNLKGDTQYF.

This clonotype was counted a few times. The chain uses TRBV5-4 and TRBJ2-1; TRBD2 matches 8 bases. Germline trimming cut 3 bases from V and 6 bases from J; bases unmatched to any gene: 14. Per the germline V gene, CDR1 is SGHNT and CDR2 is YYREEE (reference sequence). This CDR3 comprises 17 residues. As DNA, the CDR3 is TGTGCCAGCAGCTCTACTAGCGGAGACCCCGTGCGCAATGAGCAGTTCTTC. Its translation: CASSSTSGDPVRNEQFF. Using reference TRBV5-4 and TRBJ2-1 for the parts outside the CDR3, the full variable domain is ETGVTQSPTHLIKTRGQQVTLRCSSQSGHNTVSWYQQALGQGPQFIFQYYREEENGRGNFPPRFSGLQFPNYSSELNVNALELDDSALYLCASSSTSGDPVRNEQFFGPGTRLTVL.

This clonotype appeared many times. CDR3 coding DNA: TGTGCCTGGAGTCTCGGGACAGGGGACGAGCAGTACTTC. Its protein product is CAWSLGTGDEQYF. The chain combines TRBV30 with TRBJ2-7; 10 bases line up with TRBD1. The germline V gene encodes CDR1 GTSNPN and CDR2 SVGIG (reference sequence). With 2 bases clipped from V and 5 bases from J, the junction kept 3 bases outside the gene matches. CDR3 size: 13 residues. The full variable domain, rest sourced from reference TRBV30 and TRBJ2-7, is SQTIHQWPATLVQPVGSPLSLECTVEGTSNPNLYWYRQAAGRGLQLLFYSVGIGQISSEVPQNLSASRPQDRQFILSSKKLLLSDSGFYLCAWSLGTGDEQYFGPGTRLTVT.

This clonotype turned up a few times. The chain is built from TRBV19 and TRBJ1-6, with 11 bases matching TRBD1. Unmatched junction bases numbered 5, after V lost 8 bases and J lost 8 bases. This CDR3 is built from 14 residues. Germline V gene data show CDR1 as LNHDA and CDR2 as SQIVND (reference sequence). The CDR3 bases are TGTGCCAGTCGTCCGGACAGGGGGCATTCACCCCTCCACTTT. Encoded protein: CASRPDRGHSPLHF. The whole variable domain, remainder taken from reference TRBV19 and TRBJ1-6, is DGGITQSPKYLFRKEGQNVTLSCEQNLNHDAMYWYRQDPGQGLRLIYYSQIVNDFQKGDIAEGYSVSREKKESFPLTVTSAQKNPTAFYLCASRPDRGHSPLHFGNGTRLTVT.

This clonotype has at least ten counts. The gene calls are TRBV27 and TRBJ2-1; weak D call: TRBD2 (6 bases). Germline assignment: CDR1 MNHEY and CDR2 SMNVEV (reference sequence). CDR3 length equals 16 residues. Between the trimmed V and J ends, which lost 2 bases and 2 bases, there was a span of 13 bases. DNA of the CDR3: TGTGCCAGCAGTTTAACTAGCAAGGCCACCTACAATGAGCAGTTCTTC. Its translation is CASSLTSKATYNEQFF.

Only a few counts were recorded for this clonotype. The V gene is TRBV4-2, the J gene TRBJ2-7; D is possibly TRBD2 (5 bases). Germline V gene lookup returns CDR1 LGHNA and CDR2 YNFKEQ. This CDR3 has 16 residues. The V gene lost 4 bases and the J gene lost 2 bases, with 18 bases spanning the gap. CDR3 DNA: TGTGCCAGCAGCCCCACCGAGCAGGCGGGCACCTACGAGCAGTACTTC. Its translation is CASSPTEQAGTYEQYF.

Points on this clonotype: This may come from a read error, since a much larger clone is one base off. The chain recombines TRBV6-5 with TRBJ2-7; D possibly matches TRBD1 or TRBD2 (5 bases each). This CDR3 has 13 residues. Looked up from germline, CDR1 is MNHEY and CDR2 is SVGAGI. The V gene lost 7 bases and the J gene lost 6 bases, with 16 bases spanning the gap. The CDR3 reads CASTPGAAGEQYF. The CDR3 coding sequence is TGTGCCAGCACCCCCGGGGCAGCCGGCGAGCAGTACTTC.

In the case of this clonotype: Since a much larger clone is just one base distant, this may be a read error. The chain uses TRBV9 and TRBJ1-5; D unresolved. The CDR3 has 13 residues. Trimming pared 7 bases from V and 5 bases from J, leaving 13 bases between. Germline CDR1 SGDLS, CDR2 YYNGEE. The CDR3 sequence: CASYTTIHQPQHF. The CDR3 DNA follows: TGTGCCAGCTATACCACAATACATCAGCCCCAGCATTTT. Full variable domain (missing parts from reference TRBV9 and TRBJ1-5): DSGVTQTPKHLITATGQRVTLRCSPRSGDLSVYWYQQSLDQGLQFLIQYYNGEERAKGNILERFSAQQFPDLHSELNLSSLELGDSALYFCASYTTIHQPQHFGDGTRLSIL.

This clonotype showed up many times. The V call is TRBV7-9, the J call TRBJ1-1; no reliable D call. Per the germline V gene, CDR1 is SEHNR and CDR2 is FQNEAQ (reference sequence). Trimming took 5 bases from V and 3 from J, leaving 10 bases between them. This CDR3 has 13 residues. The CDR3: CASSRIVDTEAFF. As DNA, the CDR3 is TGTGCCAGCAGCCGTATAGTGGACACTGAAGCTTTCTTT.

Many counts were recorded for this clonotype. The chain combines TRBV6-6 with TRBJ2-6, with D perhaps being TRBD1 or TRBD2 (5 bases each). The V and J ends lost 11 bases and 4 bases respectively, with 9 bases between them. This CDR3 contains 12 residues. Germline V gene lookup returns CDR1 MNHNY and CDR2 SVGAGI (reference sequence). CDR3 sequence: CARWDGANVLTF. In DNA, the CDR3 is TGTGCCCGCTGGGACGGGGCCAACGTCCTGACTTTC.

The chain is built from TRBV3-2 and TRBJ1-1; TRBD1 is taken as the D call from the table, unchecked against the DNA. TRBV3-2 is assigned pseudogene status. The CDR3 has 17 residues. The CDR3 region is CASSQVDRGGWETEASF. The CDR3 nucleotides are TGTGCCAGCAGCCAAGTGGACAGGGGAGGCTGGGAGACTGAAGCTTCCTTT.